This T cell receptor (beta chain) was retrieved from a study of neurological immune-mediated disorders. General study points: No expanded-clone CDR3 amino acid sequence recurred across subjects, suggesting private TCR-beta repertoires.

Unsorted libraries were prepared from 2 million PBMCs held at -80 C. This clonotype came up many times. Antigen unknown. 5'RACE with 10-nucleotide random UMIs produced the cDNA. Every sequencing run drew on 15-18 subjects and yielded over 160 million TCR-beta sequences. TCRdb re-called the 5' RACE reads through MiXCR, storing one row per CDR3 protein. Of about 46,000 distinct CDR3 sequences in the sample, around 1.9% were seen once. This receptor was obtained from a woman in her thirties or forties with multiple sclerosis. Sequencing was done on a sample of PBMCs.

CDR3 protein: CASRSTGSGSPLHF. Written as DNA, the CDR3 is TGTGCCAGCAGGTCCACAGGGAGTGGTTCACCCCTCCACTTT. This chain uses TRBV12-3 or TRBV12-4 with TRBJ1-6; D may be TRBD1 (6 bases). V was trimmed by 6 bases and J by 9 bases, leaving 15 bases between them. This CDR3 contains 14 residues.